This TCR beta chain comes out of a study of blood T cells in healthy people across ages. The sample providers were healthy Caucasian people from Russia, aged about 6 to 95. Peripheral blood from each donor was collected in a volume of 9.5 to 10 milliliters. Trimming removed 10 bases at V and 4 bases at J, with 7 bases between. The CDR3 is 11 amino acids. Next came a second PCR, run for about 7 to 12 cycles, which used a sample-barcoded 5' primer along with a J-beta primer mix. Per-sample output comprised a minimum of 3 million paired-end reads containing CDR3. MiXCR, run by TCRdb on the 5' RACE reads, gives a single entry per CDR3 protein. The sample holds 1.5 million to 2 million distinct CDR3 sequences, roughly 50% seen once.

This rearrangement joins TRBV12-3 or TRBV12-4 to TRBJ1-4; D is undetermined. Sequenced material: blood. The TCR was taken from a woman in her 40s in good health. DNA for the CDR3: TGTGCCACATCCTATAATGAAAAACTGTTTTTT. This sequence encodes CATSYNEKLFF.